These T cell receptor beta chains were read from a single sample in a study of shared clonotypes between healthy human individuals. The assay was immunoSEQ multiplex PCR, and TCRdb's table has in-frame clones only and misses some. The sample has about a million clones; about 75% are singletons. Sequencing was carried out using memory CD4+ T cells sorted from blood. Source of these receptors: a man aged 18 to 35 in good health. Each CDR3 is given with its conserved first and last residue. The D gene is left open where the match is weak. Size tells how often a clone was seen (once, few, many) or the class of an expanded clone, and some rows leave it out.

v_gene,abundance,j_gene,d_gene,CDR3aa,CDR3nt
TRBV2,-,TRBJ2-1,TRBD2,CASRSLAGGLLEQFF,TGTGCCAGCAGGAGCCTAGCGGGGGGCCTCCTTGAGCAGTTCTTC
TRBV6-5,-,TRBJ2-7,TRBD1,CASSRTGITYEQYF,TGTGCCAGCAGCCGGACAGGGATCACCTACGAGCAGTACTTC
TRBV6-5,once,TRBJ2-2,-,CASSSGPRDTGELFF,TGTGCCAGCAGTTCGGGACCCAGGGACACCGGGGAGCTGTTTTTT
TRBV6-5,-,TRBJ1-5,TRBD1,CATRGRGNQPQHF,TGTGCCACCAGGGGGCGCGGGAATCAGCCCCAGCATTTT
TRBV5-1,few,TRBJ1-2,-,CASSPDRTPYGYTF,TGCGCCAGCAGCCCCGACAGGACGCCTTATGGCTACACCTTC
TRBV7-9,-,TRBJ2-3,-,CASDRSTDTQYF,TGTGCCAGTGACAGGAGCACAGATACGCAGTATTTT
TRBV9,once,TRBJ2-3,-,CASSVDAGEDTQYF,TGTGCCAGCAGCGTAGATGCAGGTGAAGATACGCAGTATTTT
TRBV30,-,TRBJ1-1,-,CAWSPLSDSLTEAFF,TGTGCCTGGAGCCCCCTTTCGGACAGCCTCACTGAAGCTTTCTTT
TRBV7-2,-,TRBJ2-2,-,CASSPLRRVSGELFF,TGTGCCAGCAGCCCCCTTCGCCGGGTCTCCGGGGAGCTGTTTTTT
TRBV27,-,TRBJ1-6,-,CASSSGRSYNSPLHF,TGTGCCAGCAGTTCCGGAAGGTCCTATAATTCACCCCTCCACTTT
TRBV7-8,-,TRBJ1-5,-,CASSAGISQPQHF,TGTGCCAGCAGCGCGGGGATAAGTCAGCCCCAGCATTTT
TRBV5-6,-,TRBJ2-1,-,CASSLTAHNEQFF,TGTGCCAGCAGCTTGACTGCGCACAATGAGCAGTTCTTC
TRBV6-1,-,TRBJ1-5,TRBD1,CASSEAGRGSQPQHF,TGTGCCAGCAGTGAAGCCGGCAGGGGGAGTCAGCCCCAGCATTTT
TRBV19,-,TRBJ2-5,-,CASSTTALLETQYF,TGTGCCAGTAGTACGACAGCCCTCCTAGAGACCCAGTACTTC
TRBV29-1,-,TRBJ1-1,-,CSAEAPVAAGSIF,-
TRBV28,-,TRBJ1-1,-,CASSAQGYEAFF,TGTGCCAGCAGCGCACAGGGCTACGAAGCTTTCTTT
TRBV28,-,TRBJ2-1,-,CASSSPGRGLNEQFF,TGTGCCAGCAGTAGTCCTGGGCGGGGATTAAATGAGCAGTTCTTC
TRBV10-3,few,TRBJ2-6,-,CAISESGVTGANVLTF,TGTGCCATCAGTGAGTCAGGAGTTACTGGGGCCAACGTCCTGACTTTC
TRBV18,-,TRBJ2-7,-,CASSPARVGEQYF,TGTGCCAGCTCACCAGCAAGAGTAGGCGAGCAGTACTTC
TRBV5-1,-,TRBJ1-1,TRBD1,CASSSDGQVTTEAFF,TGCGCCAGCAGCTCGGACGGACAGGTGACCACTGAAGCTTTCTTT
TRBV6-4,-,TRBJ2-5,-,CASSDSGELQKTQYF,TGTGCCAGCAGTGACTCGGGGGAATTGCAAAAGACCCAGTACTTC
TRBV10-1,-,TRBJ1-1,-,CASSDGGIMNTEAFF,TGCGCCAGCAGTGACGGGGGGATCATGAACACTGAAGCTTTCTTT
TRBV7-2,few,TRBJ2-1,-,CASSLGRGFREQFF,TGTGCCAGCAGCTTAGGACGTGGCTTTCGTGAGCAGTTCTTC
TRBV5-1,-,TRBJ2-2,TRBD2,CASSPGLAGGGELFF,TGCGCCAGCAGCCCGGGACTAGCGGGCGGCGGGGAGCTGTTTTTT
TRBV18,-,TRBJ1-1,-,CASSPSRTTEAFF,TGTGCCAGCTCGCCCTCGAGGACGACTGAAGCTTTCTTT
TRBV5-1,-,TRBJ2-6,-,CASSVDSLFSGANVLTF,TGCGCCAGCAGCGTGGACAGCCTATTCTCTGGGGCCAACGTCCTGACTTTC
TRBV18,-,TRBJ1-3,-,CASSRNTIYF,TGTGCCAGCTCCCGAAACACCATATATTTT
TRBV6-1,-,TRBJ1-3,TRBD1,CASNRDRDGNTIYF,TGTGCCAGCAATCGGGACAGAGATGGAAACACCATATATTTT
TRBV2,-,TRBJ2-3,-,CASSPIAATDTQYF,TGTGCCAGCAGTCCGATAGCGGCTACAGATACGCAGTATTTT
TRBV6-5,-,TRBJ2-1,TRBD2,CASSYGLAGGFDEQFF,TGTGCCAGCAGTTACGGACTAGCGGGGGGGTTCGATGAGCAGTTCTTC
TRBV11-3,-,TRBJ2-3,-,CASSSGRLTDTQYF,TGTGCCAGCAGCTCAGGGAGGCTGACAGATACGCAGTATTTT
TRBV28,many,TRBJ1-1,-,CASSLERTVNTEAFF,TGTGCCAGCAGTTTAGAGAGGACAGTGAACACTGAAGCTTTCTTT
TRBV2,-,TRBJ1-2,-,CASTLGAAASNYGYTF,TGTGCCAGCACGTTGGGTGCGGCAGCTTCTAACTATGGCTACACCTTC
TRBV13,-,TRBJ2-3,-,CASSHTDTQYF,TGTGCCAGCTCTCACACAGATACGCAGTATTTT
TRBV18,-,TRBJ2-5,TRBD2,CASSPTSGGETQYF,TGTGCCAGCTCACCGACTAGCGGGGGAGAGACCCAGTACTTC
TRBV28,few,TRBJ1-1,-,CASSSGQGNTEAFF,TGTGCCAGCAGTTCAGGTCAGGGGAACACTGAAGCTTTCTTT
TRBV30,-,TRBJ2-7,-,CAWSVLKEQYF,TGTGCCTGGAGTGTACTGAAAGAGCAGTACTTC
TRBV10-3,-,TRBJ2-3,TRBD2,CAIGGSLAGLTDTQYF,TGTGCCATCGGCGGCTCACTAGCGGGACTCACAGATACGCAGTATTTT
TRBV5-4,-,TRBJ1-3,-,CASSSQGKAGNTIYF,TGTGCCAGCAGCTCTCAGGGGAAAGCTGGAAACACCATATATTTT
TRBV6-4,-,TRBJ1-2,-,CASSISGTDHYGYTF,TGTGCCAGTAGCATCTCCGGGACGGACCACTATGGCTACACCTTC
TRBV20-1,-,TRBJ2-3,-,CSASRDTQYF,TGCAGTGCTTCTCGGGATACGCAGTATTTT
TRBV6-5,-,TRBJ2-5,TRBD2,CASSPGLAGGGTQYF,TGTGCCAGCAGCCCGGGACTAGCGGGAGGAGGTACCCAGTACTTC
TRBV28,-,TRBJ1-4,TRBD1,CASSLSDRAGEKLFF,TGTGCCAGCAGTTTATCGGACAGGGCGGGGGAAAAACTGTTTTTT
TRBV4-3,few,TRBJ2-7,TRBD2,CASSQQLAGGGYEQYF,TGCGCCAGCAGCCAACAACTAGCGGGAGGGGGGTACGAGCAGTACTTC
TRBV5-1,-,TRBJ1-1,-,CASSPDGTLEKAFF,TGCGCCAGCAGCCCCGACGGGACACTCGAAAAAGCTTTCTTT
TRBV5-1,few,TRBJ2-5,TRBD1,CASSLAGQGVQETQYF,TGCGCCAGCAGCCTAGCGGGACAGGGGGTGCAAGAGACCCAGTACTTC
TRBV12-5,-,TRBJ2-3,-,CASGLGTSTDTQYF,TGTGCTAGTGGTTTGGGCACTAGCACAGATACGCAGTATTTT
TRBV5-1,-,TRBJ2-7,TRBD2,CASSGGGSYEQYF,TGCGCCAGCAGTGGCGGGGGAAGCTACGAGCAGTACTTC
TRBV4-1,-,TRBJ1-6,-,CASSDQHNSPLHF,TGCGCCAGCAGCGATCAGCATAATTCACCCCTCCACTTT
TRBV27,-,TRBJ2-2,-,CASSPTMGTGELFF,TGTGCCAGCAGTCCCACGATGGGCACCGGGGAGCTGTTTTTT
TRBV19,-,TRBJ1-6,TRBD1,CASKSGQEIRSPLHF,TGTGCCAGCAAATCGGGACAGGAGATTCGGTCACCCCTCCACTTT
TRBV9,-,TRBJ1-1,-,CASSSEAGQWNTEAFF,TGTGCCAGCAGCTCCGAAGCAGGACAGTGGAACACTGAAGCTTTCTTT
TRBV6-1,-,TRBJ2-6,-,CASSEGQMGGPSSGANVLTF,TGTGCCAGCAGTGAAGGGCAAATGGGAGGTCCTAGCTCTGGGGCCAACGTCCTGACTTTC
TRBV7-9,-,TRBJ2-7,TRBD2,CASSPGSGFSYEQYF,TGTGCCAGCAGCCCCGGTAGCGGGTTTTCTTACGAGCAGTACTTC
TRBV14,few,TRBJ1-2,TRBD1,CASSPRTGTYGYTF,TGTGCCAGCAGCCCACGGACAGGGACGTATGGCTACACCTTC
TRBV11-2,-,TRBJ2-7,-,CASSLERVSYEQYF,TGTGCCAGCAGCTTAGAGAGGGTATCCTACGAGCAGTACTTC
TRBV7-6,-,TRBJ2-2,TRBD1,CASRLGQGDHGELFF,TGTGCCAGCAGGCTTGGACAGGGGGATCACGGGGAGCTGTTTTTT
TRBV15,-,TRBJ2-2,-,CATSRADTGELFF,TGTGCCACCAGCAGGGCGGACACCGGGGAGCTGTTTTTT